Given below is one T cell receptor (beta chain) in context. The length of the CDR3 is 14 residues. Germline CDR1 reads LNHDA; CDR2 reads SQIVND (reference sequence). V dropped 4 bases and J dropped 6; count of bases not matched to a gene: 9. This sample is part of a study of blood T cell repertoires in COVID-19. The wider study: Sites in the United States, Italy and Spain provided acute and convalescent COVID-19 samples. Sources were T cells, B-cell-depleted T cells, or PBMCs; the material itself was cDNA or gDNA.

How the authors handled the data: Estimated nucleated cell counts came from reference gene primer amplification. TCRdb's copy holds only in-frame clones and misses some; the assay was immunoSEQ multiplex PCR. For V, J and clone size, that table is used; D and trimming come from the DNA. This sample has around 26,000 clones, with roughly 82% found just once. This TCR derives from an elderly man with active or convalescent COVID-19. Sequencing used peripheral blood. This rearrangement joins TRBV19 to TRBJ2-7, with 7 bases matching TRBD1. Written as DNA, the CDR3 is TGTGCCAGTAGTAGTGAGACAGGGCTCTCCGAGCAGTACTTC. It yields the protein CASSSETGLSEQYF.